The sequence of this TCR beta chain was determined in a study of blood T cells in healthy people across ages. The wider study: For every two T cells, template switching captured about one barcoded beta molecule. Broader study findings: Nothing was known about donor CMV status, and this possibly confounded expanded clonotype changes.

Every donor contributed about 10 milliliters of peripheral blood by blood draw. A minimum of 6 million PBMCs was isolated per sample. The second PCR ran about 6 to 11 cycles with a sample-barcoded 5' primer and J-beta primers. Using its own MiXCR run on the 5' RACE reads, TCRdb lists one record per CDR3 protein. The data hold 790,000 or so distinct CDR3 sequences, with roughly 46% observed a single time. A remark on this clonotype: As yet, its antigen is unknown.

CDR3 length equals 13 residues. The germline gives CDR1 SGHRS, CDR2 YFSETQ. The V and J ends lost 5 bases and 4 bases respectively, with 10 bases between them. This sequence was found in a man of 80 years or more in good health. The rearrangement joins TRBV5-1 to TRBJ2-1, with TRBD2 as a possible D gene (5 bases). The sample taken for sequencing was blood. Written as DNA, the CDR3 is TGCGCCAGCAGTTGCACTAGATACAATGAGCAGTTCTTC. Translation: CASSCTRYNEQFF.